What follows describes a single TCR beta chain. The antigen remains undetermined. This sample is part of a study of Ad26.COV2.S vaccination and SARS-CoV-2 variants. Study at large: The vaccine Ad26.COV2.S was put into the muscle once, or twice with 56 days between.

TCRdb's copy holds only in-frame clones and misses some; the assay was immunoSEQ multiplex PCR. The data show hundreds of thousands of clones, more than 75% seen once. The CDR3 has 16 amino acids. With V trimmed by 4 bases and J by 1 base, 7 bases remained unmatched. The V gene's germline CDR1 is MGHRA and CDR2 YSYEKL. The study's findings and limits: The TCR-based breadth and depth measures might underestimate overall T cell responses.

Stated treatment: some 20 received Ad26.COV2.S at low or high dose, single or two shots; a few received placebo; per-sample allocation not given. Material that was analyzed had been drawn on day 63 after the first vaccine or placebo injection. This specimen consisted of peripheral blood, obtained in a trial of Ad26.COV2.S vaccine versus placebo. The sequence came from a person between 18 and 60 years old who received the Ad26.COV2.S COVID-19 vaccine or a placebo. V and J are TRBV4-1 and TRBJ2-1; 7 nucleotides line up with TRBD2. CDR3 loop: CASSPDPSGSYNEQFF. In DNA, the CDR3 is TGCGCCAGCAGCCCGGACCCTAGCGGTTCCTACAATGAGCAGTTCTTC.